The rows below give T cell receptor beta chains drawn from one sample of a study of T cell repertoires in cytomegalovirus infection. One entry per CDR3 protein results from TCRdb running MiXCR on the reads. The sample records about 100,000 distinct CDR3 sequences, 25% to 30% being singletons. These receptors' antigens are unknown. The material sequenced was CD8+ T cells from cultured PBMCs, taken from culture after CMV antigen stimulation. These receptors all stem from a human donor in good health (CMV status not recorded). Some clones in this sample may be carry-over from other donors' samples. CDR3s include the opening cysteine and the closing phenylalanine or tryptophan. The D gene is left open where the match is weak. Rows give clone size only sometimes, using once, few, many, or a class for an expanded clone.

j_gene	d_gene	abundance	v_gene	CDR3nt	CDR3aa
TRBJ2-7	TRBD1	NA	TRBV29-1	TGCAGCGTTGGCCGGGGACAGTCCTACGAGCAGTACTTC	CSVGRGQSYEQYF
TRBJ2-7	NA	NA	TRBV27	TGTGCCAGCAAAGGCGTTCTCACCCACGAGCAGTACTTC	CASKGVLTHEQYF
TRBJ2-1	TRBD2	few	TRBV7-2	TGTGCCAGCAGTTGGACTAGCGGGGTCGTGAATGAGCAGTTCTTC	CASSWTSGVVNEQFF
TRBJ2-3	NA	NA	TRBV27	TGTGCCAGCAGTTTCGGGGCCTCAGATACGCAGTATTTT	CASSFGASDTQYF
TRBJ1-2	TRBD1	NA	TRBV5-4	TGTGCCAGCAGCACGGGACAGGGCTATGGCTACACCTTC	CASSTGQGYGYTF
TRBJ2-3	NA	NA	TRBV12-3/TRBV12-4	TGTGCCAGCAGTTTCTTGGATACGCAGTATTTT	CASSFLDTQYF
TRBJ2-5	NA	many	TRBV12-3/TRBV12-4	TGTGCCAGCAGTCCTACGGGGGCGCAAGAGACCCAGTACTTC	CASSPTGAQETQYF
TRBJ1-5	NA	few	TRBV6-5	TGTGCCAGCAGTGCAGGGTGGGGGAATCAGCCCCAGCATTTT	CASSAGWGNQPQHF
TRBJ2-3	TRBD2	few	TRBV9	TGTGCCAGCAGCGTAGCTACCAGCGGGGGGGCCAGGGATACGCAGTATTTT	CASSVATSGGARDTQYF
TRBJ2-7	NA	few	TRBV5-4	TGTGCCAGCAGCTCGTACAGTGATGCCTACGAGCAGTACTTC	CASSSYSDAYEQYF
TRBJ2-5	NA	few	TRBV5-1	TGCGCCAGCAGCTTGGGACAGGCTAACCAAGAGACCCAGTACTTC	CASSLGQANQETQYF
TRBJ2-3	NA	few	TRBV27	TGTGCCAGCAGCCATGTTGGGGGCAAGACAGATACGCAGTATTTT	CASSHVGGKTDTQYF
TRBJ2-7	NA	few	TRBV7-9	TGTGCCAGCAGCATCCTCTACGATTACGAGCAGTACTTC	CASSILYDYEQYF
TRBJ1-1	NA	many	TRBV7-8	TGTGCCAGCAGCCCGACGGGGACCTGGGTTGAGAACACTGAAGCTTTCTTT	CASSPTGTWVENTEAFF
TRBJ2-7	TRBD1	many	TRBV6-1	TGTGCCAGCAGTCCCACAGGGGGATTATACGAGCAGTACTTC	CASSPTGGLYEQYF
TRBJ2-7	NA	NA	TRBV27	TGTGCCAGCAGATGGACGGGGGACTTCGAGCAGTACTTC	CASRWTGDFEQYF
TRBJ2-1	NA	NA	TRBV7-2	TGTGCCAGCAGCGTGGACCGCCTCTCCAATGAGCAGTTCTTC	CASSVDRLSNEQFF
TRBJ1-2	NA	NA	TRBV19	TGTGCCAGTAGTATAGCGGAGTTGGCTGGCTACACCTTC	CASSIAELAGYTF
TRBJ2-7	NA	many	TRBV7-9	TGTGCCAGCAGCCCGACAGGCGTCTCCTACGAGCAGTACTTC	CASSPTGVSYEQYF
TRBJ2-1	NA	many	TRBV2	TGTGCCAGCAGGGCTCCCTCCTCCTACAATGAGCAGTTCTTC	CASRAPSSYNEQFF
TRBJ1-2	TRBD1	NA	TRBV7-6	TGTGCCAGCAGCTCAATACAGGGGACAACTAACTATGGCTACACCTTC	CASSSIQGTTNYGYTF
TRBJ2-7	NA	NA	TRBV2	TGTGCCAGCAGTGAGGAGGCCCCCCACGTCTACGAGCAGTACTTC	CASSEEAPHVYEQYF
TRBJ1-1	NA	few	TRBV6-6	TGTGCCAGCAGTTACTCGGGAGGGGAAGCTTTCTTT	CASSYSGGEAFF
TRBJ1-2	NA	few	TRBV9	TGTGCCAGCACCCCGTATGGCGGGCCCGCCGGCTATGGCTACACCTTC	CASTPYGGPAGYGYTF
TRBJ2-5	TRBD1	many	TRBV7-2	TGTGCCAGCAGCCCTCGGACAGGGGGGGAACAAGAGACCCAGTACTTC	CASSPRTGGEQETQYF
TRBJ2-3	NA	few	TRBV10-3	TGTGCCATCAGTGACCCCCACCAGGGGATCCCCACAGATACGCAGTATTTT	CAISDPHQGIPTDTQYF
TRBJ2-6	NA	NA	TRBV5-6	TGTGCCAGCAGCTGGGGGACTGGGGCCAACGTCCTGACTTTC	CASSWGTGANVLTF
TRBJ2-7	NA	NA	TRBV12-3/TRBV12-4	TGTGCCAGCAGACTCGACAGGTTCCACGAGCAGTACTTC	CASRLDRFHEQYF
TRBJ2-7	TRBD1	NA	TRBV7-9	TGTGCCAGCAACCCCGGACAGGGCGGCGAGCAGTACTTC	CASNPGQGGEQYF
TRBJ2-7	NA	NA	TRBV18	TGTGCCAGCTCAAACGACAAATCCTACGAGCAGTACTTC	CASSNDKSYEQYF
TRBJ2-7	TRBD1	few	TRBV7-6	TGTGCCAGCAGTCTTGGACAGGGGGCGGGTGAGCAGTACTTC	CASSLGQGAGEQYF
TRBJ2-7	TRBD2	NA	TRBV27	TGTGCCAGCAGCCAGGGACTAGCGGGGGGGGAGCAGTACTTC	CASSQGLAGGEQYF
TRBJ1-5	NA	NA	TRBV7-3	TGTGCCAGCAGCTTGGCAGGGCCCGGTCAGCCCCAGCATTTT	CASSLAGPGQPQHF
TRBJ1-1	NA	NA	TRBV5-6	TGTGCCAGCAGCTTGTCCCCGGACATGAACACTGAAGCTTTCTTT	CASSLSPDMNTEAFF
TRBJ2-1	NA	medium-sized	TRBV7-9	TGTGCCAGCAGCCAGGGGCACGGGAGCTCCTACAATGAGCAGTTCTTC	CASSQGHGSSYNEQFF
TRBJ1-2	NA	few	TRBV11-1	TGTGCCAGCAGCGAAACAGGGACCTATGGCTACACCTTC	CASSETGTYGYTF
TRBJ2-1	NA	few	TRBV12-3/TRBV12-4	TGTGCCAGCAGTTTAGCCACTAGAGCTGAGCAGTTCTTC	CASSLATRAEQFF
TRBJ1-2	NA	NA	TRBV2	TGTGCCAGCCCAATGGGATCACTCCCCTATGGCTACACCTTC	CASPMGSLPYGYTF
TRBJ1-2	NA	NA	TRBV2	TGTGCCAGCAGTGTCCCAGGAGGGTCCTATGGCTACACCTTC	CASSVPGGSYGYTF
TRBJ2-2	TRBD1	NA	TRBV7-2	TGTGCCAGCAGCTTAGTACAGGGGGCCCATTATGGCGGGGAGCTGTTTTTT	CASSLVQGAHYGGELFF
TRBJ2-5	NA	many	TRBV7-8	TGTGCCAGCAGACTAATCGTGTCCGGACGGGGGAAAGAGACCCAGTACTTC	CASRLIVSGRGKETQYF
TRBJ1-1	NA	NA	TRBV15	TGTGCCACCAGCAGGCCCAGGGTCGACACTGAAGCTTTCTTT	CATSRPRVDTEAFF
TRBJ2-2	NA	NA	TRBV6-1	TGTGCCAGCAGTGACCCCAACACCGGGGAGCTGTTTTTT	CASSDPNTGELFF
TRBJ1-6	NA	NA	TRBV10-2	TGCGCCAGCAGTGAGGAGGGTGGGAATTCACCCCTCCACTTT	CASSEEGGNSPLHF
TRBJ2-3	NA	few	TRBV20-1	TGCAGTGCTAGAGCGGGGGATCGGAGCACAGATACGCAGTATTTT	CSARAGDRSTDTQYF
TRBJ1-1	NA	few	TRBV2	TGTGCCAGCAGTGAATATCTGGGAGCAAGCACTGAAGCTTTCTTT	CASSEYLGASTEAFF
TRBJ2-1	TRBD1	NA	TRBV19	TGTGCCAGTAGTATGGGACAGGGGATTTTAAATGAGCAGTTCTTC	CASSMGQGILNEQFF